One T cell receptor (beta chain) is described in this entry. Antigen unknown. This specimen belongs to a study of Ad26.COV2.S vaccination and SARS-CoV-2 variants. Looking at the study overall: Enrollment placed the donor in the COV1001 Ad26.COV2.S trial arm.

TCRdb's table, derived via immunoSEQ multiplex PCR, lists solely in-frame clones and lacks some. The sample holds about 350,000 clones, 80% to 90% seen once. The V end lost 2 bases, the J end lost 5 bases, and 11 bases lay between the germline ends. The CDR3 sequence is 14 residues long. CDR1 is SGHRS, CDR2 YFSETQ, per germline. Indicated treatment: over 15 received Ad26.COV2.S at low or high dose, single or two shots; roughly 5 received placebo; per-sample allocation not given. Sampling took place 63 days after the first vaccine or placebo injection. Based in Boston, the donor was an adult of 18-55 years. Findings and caveats of the study: It was reported that spike-specific CD8+ and CD4+ T cell responses were substantially broad after vaccination.

V and J are TRBV5-1 and TRBJ2-1; D is tentatively TRBD1 or TRBD2 (5 bases each). The specimen was peripheral blood, collected in a trial of Ad26.COV2.S vaccine versus placebo. This TCR derives from a person aged 18-65 years who received the Ad26.COV2.S COVID-19 vaccine or a placebo. CDR3 nucleotide sequence: TGCGCCAGCAGCTTCCAGGGAGAGGACAATGAGCAGTTCTTC. Protein: CASSFQGEDNEQFF.